Below are 3 T cell receptor beta chains sequenced from a single sample in a study of PD-L1 blockade in urothelial cancer. Sequencing was performed with immunoSEQ multiplex PCR; in TCRdb, only in-frame clones are kept and a portion is missing. Here the sample spans nearly 50,000 clones, roughly 80% being singletons. The time point here: peripheral blood 6 weeks after treatment start. Sequences were derived from PBMCs, sampled around atezolizumab (anti-PD-L1) treatment. These receptors all stem from a man aged 65 to 85 with urothelial cancer.

The chain combines TRBV5-1 with TRBJ2-1; the D gene is possibly TRBD2 (5 bases). Germline lookup yields CDR1 SGHRS and CDR2 YFSETQ. The V and J ends lost 0 bases and 9 bases respectively, with 10 bases between them. This CDR3 is 13 amino acids long. In nucleotides, the CDR3 is TGCGCCAGCAGCTTGGGGCTAGCATCTGAGCAGTTCTTC. Translation: CASSLGLASEQFF.

V is TRBV29-1 and J is TRBJ2-5; D may be TRBD1 (6 bases). Trimming stripped 4 bases from V and 2 bases from J, with 11 bases between. This CDR3 is 13 amino acids long. Per the germline V gene, CDR1 is SQVTM and CDR2 is ANQGSEA. The CDR3 loop reads CSVARQDQETQYF. DNA of the CDR3: TGCAGCGTTGCGCGACAGGATCAAGAGACCCAGTACTTC.

V usage is TRBV4-1 and J usage is TRBJ2-5; 9 bases align to TRBD1. CDR1 and CDR2 (germline): MGHRA, YSYEKL. The CDR3 is 17 residues long. After removal of 0 bases from V and 1 base from J, the junction contained 6 bases not matched to a gene. The CDR3 DNA reads TGCGCCAGCAGCCAAGAGGGGCGACAGGGGGTCCAAGAGACCCAGTACTTC. Translation: CASSQEGRQGVQETQYF.